This T cell receptor (beta chain) was recovered during a study of Graves' ophthalmopathy and Graves' hyperthyroidism. Across the whole study: Prior to any treatment, peripheral blood was collected at the time of initial diagnosis.

Germline CDR1 reads KGHDR; CDR2 reads SFDVKD. The CDR3 has 14 residues. Hyperthyroidism patients, aged 18 to 65, were newly diagnosed, under 2 months' duration. A remark on this clonotype: Possible read error: a much larger clone is one base away.

RNA transcripts yielded amplified TCR beta CDR3 regions. Following a first-round RT-PCR that used HTBI primers, a second-round multiplex PCR was carried out. TCRdb re-derived calls from the multiplex PCR reads in MiXCR, one entry per CDR3 protein. The sample records more than 300,000 distinct CDR3 sequences, 15% being singletons. This chain joins TRBV24-1 and TRBJ1-5, with TRBD1 matching 7 bases. Input material: peripheral blood. This receptor was taken from a woman aged 18-29 years with stable Graves' hyperthyroidism. The CDR3 DNA sequence: TGTGCCGCCAGTGATACGGACAGGAATCAGCCCCAGCATTTT. Translating it yields CAASDTDRNQPQHF.